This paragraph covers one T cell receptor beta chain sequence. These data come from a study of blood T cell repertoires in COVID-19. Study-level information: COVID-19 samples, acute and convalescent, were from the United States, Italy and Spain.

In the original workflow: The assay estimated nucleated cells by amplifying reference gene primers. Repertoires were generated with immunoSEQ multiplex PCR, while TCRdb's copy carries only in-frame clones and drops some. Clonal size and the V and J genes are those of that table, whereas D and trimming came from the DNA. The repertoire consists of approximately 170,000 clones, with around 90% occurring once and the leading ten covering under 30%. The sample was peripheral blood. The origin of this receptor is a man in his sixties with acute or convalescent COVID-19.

In DNA, the CDR3 is TGCAGTGCTAGTAGCTTTACTGGCGGGGAGACCCAGTACTTC. This sequence encodes CSASSFTGGETQYF. The chain recombines TRBV20-1 with TRBJ2-5; TRBD2 might be the D (5 bases). The CDR3 length is 14 residues. V was pared by 3 bases and J by 5 bases, with 16 bases between. Germline V gives CDR1 DFQATT, CDR2 SNEGSKA (reference sequence).